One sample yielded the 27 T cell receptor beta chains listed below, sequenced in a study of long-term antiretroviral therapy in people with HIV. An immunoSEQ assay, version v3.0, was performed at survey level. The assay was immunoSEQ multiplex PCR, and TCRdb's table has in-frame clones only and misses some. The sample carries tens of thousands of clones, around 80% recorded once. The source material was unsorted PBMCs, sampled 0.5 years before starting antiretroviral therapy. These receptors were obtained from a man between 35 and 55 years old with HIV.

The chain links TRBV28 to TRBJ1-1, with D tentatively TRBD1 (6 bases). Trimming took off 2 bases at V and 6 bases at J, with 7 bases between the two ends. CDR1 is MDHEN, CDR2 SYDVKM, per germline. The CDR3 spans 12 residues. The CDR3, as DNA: TGTGCCAGCAGTTTAAACAGGGCTGAAGCTTTCTTT. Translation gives CASSLNRAEAFF.

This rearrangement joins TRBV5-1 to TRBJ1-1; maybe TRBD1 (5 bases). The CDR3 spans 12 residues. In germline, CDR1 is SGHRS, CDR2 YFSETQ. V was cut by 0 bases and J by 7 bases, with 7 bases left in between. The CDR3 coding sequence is TGCGCCAGCAGCTTGGCGGGGGGTGAAGCTTTCTTT. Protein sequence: CASSLAGGEAFF.

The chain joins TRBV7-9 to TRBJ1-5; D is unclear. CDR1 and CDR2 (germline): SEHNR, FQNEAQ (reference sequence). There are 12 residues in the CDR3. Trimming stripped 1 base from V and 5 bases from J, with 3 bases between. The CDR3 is CASSLGDQPQHF. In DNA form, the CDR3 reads TGTGCCAGCAGCTTAGGGGATCAGCCCCAGCATTTT.

The CDR3 spells CSAGLAGEGTQYF. The CDR3 DNA follows: TGCAGCGCGGGACTAGCGGGTGAAGGAACCCAGTACTTC. The rearrangement joins TRBV29-1 to TRBJ2-5; 12 bases match TRBD2. Germline lookup yields CDR1 SQVTM and CDR2 ANQGSEA. The CDR3 loop spans 13 amino acids. Losses at the gene ends were 7 bases for V and 8 bases for J; bases not matched to a gene: 8.

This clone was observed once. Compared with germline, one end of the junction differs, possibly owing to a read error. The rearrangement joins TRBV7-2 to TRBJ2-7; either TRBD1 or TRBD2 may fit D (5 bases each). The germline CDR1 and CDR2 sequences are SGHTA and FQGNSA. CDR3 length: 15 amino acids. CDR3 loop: CASSLASGSVGEQYF. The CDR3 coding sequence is TGTGCCAGCAGCCTAGCTTCAGGGTCTGTCGGCGAGCAGTACTTC.

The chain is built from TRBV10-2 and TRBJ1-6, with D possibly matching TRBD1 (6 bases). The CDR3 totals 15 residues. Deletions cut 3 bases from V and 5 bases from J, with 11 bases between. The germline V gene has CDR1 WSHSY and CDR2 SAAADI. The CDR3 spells CASSDGTTNNSPLHF. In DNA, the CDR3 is TGCGCCAGCAGTGACGGGACAACGAATAATTCACCCCTCCACTTT.

The CDR3 here is CASNLDRGSYTEAFF. The CDR3 region has the DNA TGTGCCAGTAACCTTGACAGGGGTTCTTACACTGAAGCTTTCTTT. This rearrangement joins TRBV19 to TRBJ1-1; 8 nucleotides line up with TRBD1. Germline V lookup: CDR1 LNHDA, CDR2 SQIVND (reference sequence). The CDR3 covers 15 residues. With 7 bases clipped from V and 3 bases from J, the junction kept 10 bases outside the gene matches.

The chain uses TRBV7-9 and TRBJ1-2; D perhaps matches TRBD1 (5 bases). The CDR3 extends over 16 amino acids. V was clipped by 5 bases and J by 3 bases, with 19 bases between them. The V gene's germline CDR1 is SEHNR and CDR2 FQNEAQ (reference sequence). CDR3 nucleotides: TGTGCCAGCAGCGCCCCGGGACCCCCGGCGGACTATGGCTACACCTTC. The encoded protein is CASSAPGPPADYGYTF.

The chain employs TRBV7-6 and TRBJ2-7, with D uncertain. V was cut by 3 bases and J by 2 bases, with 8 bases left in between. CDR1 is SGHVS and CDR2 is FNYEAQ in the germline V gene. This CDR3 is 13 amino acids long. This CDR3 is CASSLGGTYEQYF. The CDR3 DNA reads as TGTGCCAGCAGCTTGGGCGGAACCTACGAGCAGTACTTC.

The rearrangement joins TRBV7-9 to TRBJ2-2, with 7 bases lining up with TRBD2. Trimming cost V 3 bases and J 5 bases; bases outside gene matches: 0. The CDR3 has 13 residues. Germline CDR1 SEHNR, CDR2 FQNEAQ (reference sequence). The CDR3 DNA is TGTGCCAGCAGCTTTAGCGGGACCGGGGAGCTGTTTTTT. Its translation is CASSFSGTGELFF. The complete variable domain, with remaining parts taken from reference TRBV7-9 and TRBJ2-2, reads DTGVSQNPRHKITKRGQNVTFRCDPISEHNRLYWYRQTLGQGPEFLTYFQNEAQLEKSRLLSDRFSAERPKGSFSTLEIQRTEQGDSAMYLCASSFSGTGELFFGEGSRLTVL.

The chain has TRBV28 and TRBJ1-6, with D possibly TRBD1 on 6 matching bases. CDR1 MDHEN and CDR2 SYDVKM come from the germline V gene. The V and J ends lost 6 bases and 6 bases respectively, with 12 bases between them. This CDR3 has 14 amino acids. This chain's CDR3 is CASRERGSNSPLHF. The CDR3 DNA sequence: TGTGCCAGCAGGGAAAGGGGGTCTAATTCACCCCTCCACTTT. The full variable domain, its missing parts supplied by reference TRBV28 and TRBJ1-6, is DVKVTQSSRYLVKRTGEKVFLECVQDMDHENMFWYRQDPGLGLRLIYFSYDVKMKEKGDIPEGYSVSREKKERFSLILESASTNQTSMYLCASRERGSNSPLHFGNGTRLTVT.

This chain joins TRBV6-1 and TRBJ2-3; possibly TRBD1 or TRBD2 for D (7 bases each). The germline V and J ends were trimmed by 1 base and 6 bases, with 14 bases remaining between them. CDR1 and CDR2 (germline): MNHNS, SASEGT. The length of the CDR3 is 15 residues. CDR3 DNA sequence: TGTGCCAGCAGTGAAGGGGAGGGGGCAACCGATACGCAGTATTTT. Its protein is CASSEGEGATDTQYF.

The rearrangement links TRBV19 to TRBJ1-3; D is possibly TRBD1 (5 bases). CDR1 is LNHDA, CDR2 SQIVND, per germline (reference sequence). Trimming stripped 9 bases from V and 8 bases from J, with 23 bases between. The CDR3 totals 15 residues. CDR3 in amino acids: CASIDLGTAVHTIYF. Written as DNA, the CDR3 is TGTGCCAGCATAGACTTGGGGACGGCCGTTCACACCATATATTTT.

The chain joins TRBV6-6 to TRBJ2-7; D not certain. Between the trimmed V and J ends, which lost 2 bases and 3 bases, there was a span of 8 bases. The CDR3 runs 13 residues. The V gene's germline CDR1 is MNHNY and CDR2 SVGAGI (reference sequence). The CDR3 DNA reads TGTGCCAGCAGTTACCCGACACTCTACGAGCAGTACTTC. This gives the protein CASSYPTLYEQYF.

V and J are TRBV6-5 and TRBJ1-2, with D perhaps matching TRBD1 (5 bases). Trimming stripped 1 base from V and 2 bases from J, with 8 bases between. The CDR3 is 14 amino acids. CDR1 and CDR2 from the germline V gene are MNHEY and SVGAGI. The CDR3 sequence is CASSYFGGNYGYTF. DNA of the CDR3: TGTGCCAGCAGTTACTTCGGGGGGAACTATGGCTACACCTTC.

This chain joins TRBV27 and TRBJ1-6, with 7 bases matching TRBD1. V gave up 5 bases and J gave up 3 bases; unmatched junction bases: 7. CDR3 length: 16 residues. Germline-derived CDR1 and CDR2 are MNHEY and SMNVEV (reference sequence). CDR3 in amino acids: CASSLAGQRYNSPLHF. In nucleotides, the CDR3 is TGTGCCAGCAGTCTCGCGGGACAGCGCTATAATTCACCCCTCCACTTT.

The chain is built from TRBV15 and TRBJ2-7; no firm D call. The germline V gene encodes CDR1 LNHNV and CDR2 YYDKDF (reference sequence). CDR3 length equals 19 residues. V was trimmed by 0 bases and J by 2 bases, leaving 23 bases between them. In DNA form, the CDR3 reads TGTGCCACCAGCAGAGATAAGCCGATCCTCCGACCAACTACCTACGAGCAGTACTTC. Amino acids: CATSRDKPILRPTTYEQYF.

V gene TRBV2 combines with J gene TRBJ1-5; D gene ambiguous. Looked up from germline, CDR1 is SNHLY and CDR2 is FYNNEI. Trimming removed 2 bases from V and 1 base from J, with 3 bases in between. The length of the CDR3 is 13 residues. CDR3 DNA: TGTGCCAGCAGTGAACAGAGCAATCAGCCCCAGCATTTT. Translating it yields CASSEQSNQPQHF.

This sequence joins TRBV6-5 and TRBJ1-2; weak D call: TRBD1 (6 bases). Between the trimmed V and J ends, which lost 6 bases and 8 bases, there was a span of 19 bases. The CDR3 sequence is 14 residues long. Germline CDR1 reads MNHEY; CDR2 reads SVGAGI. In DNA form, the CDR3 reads TGTGCCAGCAGCTACGGGTCGGGGGCTCGGGGCTACACCTTC. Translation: CASSYGSGARGYTF.

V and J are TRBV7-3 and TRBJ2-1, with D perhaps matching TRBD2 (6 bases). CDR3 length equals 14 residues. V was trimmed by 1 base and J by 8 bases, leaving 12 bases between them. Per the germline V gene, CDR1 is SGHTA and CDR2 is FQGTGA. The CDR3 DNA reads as TGTGCCAGCAGCTTAAATGGCGGAGGGGATGAGCAGTTCTTC. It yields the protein CASSLNGGGDEQFF.

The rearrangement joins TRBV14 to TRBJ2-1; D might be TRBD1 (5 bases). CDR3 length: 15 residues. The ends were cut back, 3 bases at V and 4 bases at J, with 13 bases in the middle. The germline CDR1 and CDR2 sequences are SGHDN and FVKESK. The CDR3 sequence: CASSQGRGLYNEQFF. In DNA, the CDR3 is TGTGCCAGCAGCCAGGGAAGGGGCCTATACAATGAGCAGTTCTTC.

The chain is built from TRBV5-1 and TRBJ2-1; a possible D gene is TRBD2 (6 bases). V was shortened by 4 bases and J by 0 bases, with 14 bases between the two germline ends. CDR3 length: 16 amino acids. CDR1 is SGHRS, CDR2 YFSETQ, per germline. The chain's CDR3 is CASSPGDSLSYNEQFF. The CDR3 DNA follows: TGCGCCAGCAGCCCCGGGGACTCCCTCTCCTACAATGAGCAGTTCTTC.

The CDR3 protein is CASSLRTSLAKNIQYF. CDR3 in DNA: TGTGCCAGCAGTTTAAGGACTAGCCTAGCCAAAAACATTCAGTACTTC. The chain joins TRBV28 to TRBJ2-4; 8 bases line up with TRBD2. Trimming at V came to 2 bases and at J to 0 bases, leaving 3 bases not matched to a gene. The germline gives CDR1 MDHEN, CDR2 SYDVKM. The CDR3 loop spans 16 amino acids.

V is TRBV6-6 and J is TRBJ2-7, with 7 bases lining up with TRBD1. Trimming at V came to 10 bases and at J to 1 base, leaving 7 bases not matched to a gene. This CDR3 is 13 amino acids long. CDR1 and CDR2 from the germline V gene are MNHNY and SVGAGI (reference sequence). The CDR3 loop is CATKGGQSYEQYF. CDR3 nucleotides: TGTGCCACCAAAGGGGGACAGTCCTACGAGCAGTACTTC.

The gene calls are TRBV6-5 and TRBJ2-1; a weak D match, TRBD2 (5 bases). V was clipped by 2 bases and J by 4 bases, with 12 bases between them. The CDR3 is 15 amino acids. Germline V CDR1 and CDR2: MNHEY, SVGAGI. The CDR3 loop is CASSYTHGVYNEQFF. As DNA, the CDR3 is TGTGCCAGCAGTTACACCCACGGGGTTTACAATGAGCAGTTCTTC.

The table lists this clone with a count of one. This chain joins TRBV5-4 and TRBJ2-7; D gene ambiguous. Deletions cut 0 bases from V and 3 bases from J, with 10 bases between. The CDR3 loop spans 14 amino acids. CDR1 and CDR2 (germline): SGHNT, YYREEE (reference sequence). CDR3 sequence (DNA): TGTGCCAGCAGCTTGGATCAGGTACGCTACGAGCAGTACTTC. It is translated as CASSLDQVRYEQYF.

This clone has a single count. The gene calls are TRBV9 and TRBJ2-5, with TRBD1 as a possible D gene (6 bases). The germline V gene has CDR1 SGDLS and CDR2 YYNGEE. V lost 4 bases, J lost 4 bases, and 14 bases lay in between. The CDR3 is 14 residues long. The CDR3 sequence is CASSPGQLIETQYF. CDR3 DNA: TGTGCCAGCAGCCCCGGACAGTTAATAGAGACCCAGTACTTC.